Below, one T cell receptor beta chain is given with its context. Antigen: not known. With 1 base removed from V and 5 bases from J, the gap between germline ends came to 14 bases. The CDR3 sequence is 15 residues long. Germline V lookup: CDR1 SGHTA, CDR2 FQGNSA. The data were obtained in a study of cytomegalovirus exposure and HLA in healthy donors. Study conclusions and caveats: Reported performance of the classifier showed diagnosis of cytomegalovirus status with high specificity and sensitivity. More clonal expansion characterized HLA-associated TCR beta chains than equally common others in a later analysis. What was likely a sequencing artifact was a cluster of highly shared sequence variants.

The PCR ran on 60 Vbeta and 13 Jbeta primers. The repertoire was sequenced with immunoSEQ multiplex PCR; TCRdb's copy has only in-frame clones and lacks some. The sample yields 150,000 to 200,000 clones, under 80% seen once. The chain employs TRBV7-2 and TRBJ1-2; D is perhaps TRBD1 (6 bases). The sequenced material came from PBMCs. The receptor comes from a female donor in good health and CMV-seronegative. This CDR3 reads CASSLDVGGGYGYTF. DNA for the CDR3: TGTGCCAGCAGCTTAGATGTAGGGGGGGGATATGGCTACACCTTC.